Listed here are 14 T cell receptor beta chains from one sample, sequenced in a study of CD8+CD57+ T cells in acquired aplastic anemia. The use of genomic DNA as template underpinned the TCR beta VDJ and CDR3 profiling. TCRdb processed the reads anew with MiXCR; each CDR3 protein has one entry. The sample carries hundreds of thousands of distinct CDR3 sequences, less than 35% recorded once. For sequencing, patients were chosen who had shown expansion of CD8+CD57+ cells by flow cytometry. The sequenced sample consisted of sorted CD4+, CD8+, or CD8+CD57+ T cells (not recorded which) from PBMCs. The receptors were sampled from a human donor with aplastic anemia.

There are a few counts of this clonotype. At one boundary the junction diverges from the germline segment, which might be a read error. The gene calls are TRBV25-1 and TRBJ2-7, with TRBD2 matching 7 bases. The length of the CDR3 is 15 residues. Per germline, CDR1 MGHDK and CDR2 SYGVNS. As DNA, the CDR3 is TGTGCCAGCAGCCAGAACAAACTAGCGTCCTCCGAGCAGTACTTC. Translating it yields CASSQNKLASSEQYF.

This clonotype has just a few counts. This rearrangement joins TRBV2 to TRBJ1-2, with 7 bases fitting TRBD1. Germline V gives CDR1 SNHLY, CDR2 FYNNEI. The CDR3 length is 14 residues. The J segment lost 2 bases and the V segment lost 6 bases, leaving 6 bases of the junction unmatched. Written as DNA, the CDR3 is TGTGCCAGCAGACAGGGGCCAAACAACTATGGCTACACCTTC. Translated, it gives CASRQGPNNYGYTF.

The chain combines TRBV6-6 with TRBJ1-4, with unresolved D. This CDR3 region has 16 residues. CDR1 MNHNY and CDR2 SVGAGI come from the germline V gene (reference sequence). V was cut by 0 bases and J by 4 bases, with 12 bases left in between. This CDR3 is CASSYSILGSNEKLFF. DNA of the CDR3: TGTGCCAGCAGTTACTCGATTTTAGGGAGTAATGAAAAACTGTTTTTT.

The table lists this clonotype with a few counts. This chain joins TRBV19 and TRBJ2-2; D possibly matches TRBD1 or TRBD2 (5 bases each). CDR3 length equals 15 residues. The V and J ends lost 5 bases and 0 bases respectively, with 10 bases between them. Germline V gene sequence: CDR1 LNHDA, CDR2 SQIVND (reference sequence). The CDR3 region has the DNA TGTGCCAGTAGTCCGGGACCGGCGAACACCGGGGAGCTGTTTTTT. It translates to CASSPGPANTGELFF.

The chain recombines TRBV6-4 with TRBJ2-3, with 7 bases lining up with TRBD2. Trimming cost V 0 bases and J 9 bases; bases outside gene matches: 6. The CDR3 extends over 14 amino acids. Germline-derived CDR1 and CDR2 are MRHNA and SNTAGT. As DNA, the CDR3 is TGTGCCAGCAGTGACTCAGGGTTCGGGGGGACGCAGTATTTT. This sequence encodes CASSDSGFGGTQYF.

This clonotype was observed many times. J is TRBJ2-3 and V is TRBV24-1, with D maybe TRBD1 (8 bases). CDR1 is KGHDR and CDR2 is SFDVKD in the germline V gene. V was trimmed by 4 bases and J by 4 bases, leaving 17 bases between them. The CDR3 length is 16 residues. This chain's CDR3 is CATSDPTGGRADTQYF. The CDR3 coding sequence is TGTGCCACCAGTGACCCCACAGGGGGGAGGGCAGATACGCAGTATTTT.

Remarks on this clonotype: Germline and junction disagree at one end, which may indicate a read error. The rearrangement joins TRBV29-1 to TRBJ2-1, with D hard to call. The CDR3 has 13 amino acids. Germline loops: CDR1 SQVTM, CDR2 ANQGSEA. The CDR3 DNA reads as TGTGCCTGGAGTGTAAGGCGGAGCTTTGAGCAGTTCTTC. It yields the protein CAWSVRRSFEQFF.

This clonotype showed up many times. The rearrangement uses TRBV19 and TRBJ1-5; TRBD1 is a possible D gene (6 bases). The V end lost 2 bases, the J end lost 0 bases, and 8 bases lay between the germline ends. Germline CDR1 and CDR2: LNHDA and SQIVND (reference sequence). The CDR3 consists of 15 residues. CDR3 DNA sequence: TGTGCCAGTAGTATATGGGGGGCTAGCAATCAGCCCCAGCATTTT. It translates to CASSIWGASNQPQHF.

In its sample, this clonotype was seen a few times. Here the CDR3 DNA reads TGTGCCAGCAACAACTGGTCAGGGGGTGCGTACGAGCAGTACTTC. Protein: CASNNWSGGAYEQYF. The genes are TRBV6-2 or TRBV6-3 and TRBJ2-7; 7 bases map to TRBD1. V was clipped by 7 bases and J by 4 bases; unmatched bases: 13. CDR1 MNHEY and CDR2 SVGEGT come from the germline V gene. The CDR3 is 15 amino acids.

The J gene is TRBJ2-7, the V gene TRBV6-5; 9 bases agree with TRBD2. From germline, CDR1 is MNHEY and CDR2 SVGAGI. The trim removed 2 bases at V and 2 bases at J, leaving 7 bases unmatched. The CDR3 runs to 16 residues. This chain's CDR3 is CASSYGGQRGAYEQYF. In DNA, the CDR3 is TGTGCCAGCAGTTACGGGGGGCAGCGGGGGGCCTACGAGCAGTACTTC.

The chain links TRBV10-1 to TRBJ1-2, with 8 bases identical to TRBD1. CDR1 WNHNN and CDR2 SYGVQD come from the germline V gene (reference sequence). There are 12 residues in the CDR3. V dropped 7 bases and J dropped 8; count of bases not matched to a gene: 6. CDR3: CASTKTGEGYTF. CDR3 bases: TGCGCCAGCACTAAGACAGGGGAGGGCTACACCTTC.

The chain joins TRBV5-1 to TRBJ2-2; maybe TRBD1 (6 bases). CDR1 is SGHRS and CDR2 is YFSETQ in the germline V gene. Trimming took 5 bases from V and 3 from J, leaving 14 bases between them. The CDR3 is 15 amino acids. DNA of the CDR3: TGCGCCAGCAGATTCAGGGGAGCGGACACCGGGGAGCTGTTTTTT. It translates to CASRFRGADTGELFF.

This clonotype was counted only a few times. The V call is TRBV20-1, the J call TRBJ1-1; D not certain. CDR1 and CDR2 (germline): DFQATT, SNEGSKA (reference sequence). Trimming removed 3 bases from V and 7 bases from J, with 15 bases in between. This CDR3 spans 13 amino acids. The CDR3 bases are TGCAGTGCTAGGTACTTAGGCAAGGGTGAAGCTTTCTTT. It codes for CSARYLGKGEAFF.

V usage is TRBV7-6 and J usage is TRBJ2-2; 8 bases map to TRBD2. Germline V CDR1 and CDR2: SGHVS, FNYEAQ. V lost 0 bases and J lost 0; bases outside the gene matches: 9. This CDR3 is 19 amino acids long. DNA for the CDR3: TGTGCCAGCAGCTTAGCGTCGGGTGGCGGGGGGTCGAACACCGGGGAGCTGTTTTTT. This translates into CASSLASGGGGSNTGELFF.